This T cell receptor beta chain was found in a study of blood T cell repertoires in COVID-19. On the study more broadly: Sites in the United States, Italy and Spain provided acute and convalescent COVID-19 samples. T cells, B-cell-depleted T cells, or PBMCs supplied cDNA or gDNA.

Original processing methods: Using reference gene primer amplification, nucleated cell counts were estimated. The data were produced by immunoSEQ multiplex PCR, yet TCRdb's version contains in-frame clones alone and is incomplete. V and J calls and clone size are those listed in that table; D and trimming were worked out from the DNA. Of roughly 180,000 clones detected, approximately 88% appear once; the ten largest clones hold 3.5% to 4.5%. The CDR3 has 13 residues. Germline CDR1 is SNHLY and CDR2 is FYNNEI. V shed 3 bases and J shed 4 bases, with 9 bases lying between them. The specimen sequenced was peripheral blood. The sequence derives from a woman in her 30s with acute or convalescent COVID-19. This sequence joins TRBV2 and TRBJ1-2; a possible D gene is TRBD1 (6 bases). CDR3 region: CASSDGTLYGYTF. DNA of the CDR3: TGTGCCAGCAGTGACGGGACACTCTATGGCTACACCTTC.